These 27 T cell receptor beta chains were all obtained from the same sample, sequenced in a study of shared clonotypes between healthy human individuals. Method: immunoSEQ multiplex PCR; TCRdb's copy keeps in-frame clones and lacks some. The data show 850,000 to 1,100,000 clones, about 72% seen once. What was sequenced was memory CD4+ T cells from PBMCs. Subset in this sample: CD45RA-negative fraction. These receptors all come from a young man in good health. Some clones in this sample may be carry-over from other donors' samples.

The V and J genes are TRBV11-2 and TRBJ2-3, with 9 bases that match TRBD2. Germline assignment: CDR1 SGHAT and CDR2 FQNNGV. The junction had 9 bases not matched to a gene; V was cut back by 3 bases and J by 2 bases. This CDR3 comprises 17 residues. In DNA form, the CDR3 reads TGTGCCAGCAGCTTGGGAATAGCGGGGGATAACACAGATACGCAGTATTTT. This encodes CASSLGIAGDNTDTQYF. Combining the CDR3 with reference TRBV11-2 and TRBJ2-3 gives the whole variable domain EAGVAQSPRYKIIEKRQSVAFWCNPISGHATLYWYQQILGQGPKLLIQFQNNGVVDDSQLPKDRFSAERLKGVDSTLKIQPAKLEDSAVYLCASSLGIAGDNTDTQYFGPGTRLTVL.

The chain has TRBV5-1 and TRBJ2-1; 11 positions agree with TRBD1. From germline, CDR1 is SGHRS and CDR2 YFSETQ. Trimming cost V 4 bases and J 5 bases; bases outside gene matches: 5. The CDR3 spans 15 residues. DNA of the CDR3: TGCGCCAGCAGCGGGGGACAGGGGGATCACAATGAGCAGTTCTTC. It translates to CASSGGQGDHNEQFF.

The chain couples TRBV27 to TRBJ1-1; D gene ambiguous. Germline loops: CDR1 MNHEY, CDR2 SMNVEV (reference sequence). The CDR3 runs to 15 residues. With 1 base removed from V and 1 base from J, the gap between germline ends came to 10 bases. CDR3 nucleotide sequence: TGTGCCAGCAGTTTATGGCAGGCCCCGAACACTGAAGCTTTCTTT. Its protein product is CASSLWQAPNTEAFF.

J is TRBJ1-2 and V is TRBV30; D might be TRBD1 (5 bases). In germline, CDR1 is GTSNPN, CDR2 SVGIG (reference sequence). V lost 2 bases and J 8 bases, leaving 15 bases between the germline ends. This CDR3 is 13 amino acids long. CDR3 sequence reads: CAWSLGPAVGYTF. The CDR3 nucleotides are TGTGCCTGGAGTTTGGGACCGGCGGTGGGCTACACCTTC.

This sequence joins TRBV5-1 and TRBJ2-6; the D is unclear. This CDR3 spans 17 amino acids. Trimming removed 0 bases from V and 0 bases from J, with 10 bases in between. The germline gives CDR1 SGHRS, CDR2 YFSETQ. CDR3 DNA: TGCGCCAGCAGCTTGGCCCAATTGAGCTCTGGGGCCAACGTCCTGACTTTC. This gives the protein CASSLAQLSSGANVLTF.

Only a few counts were recorded for this clone. CDR3 residues: CASSPYSSTDTQYF. The CDR3 region has the DNA TGTGCCAGCAGCCCGTACAGTAGCACAGATACGCAGTATTTT. The rearrangement joins TRBV7-6 to TRBJ2-3; D remains unclear. The CDR3 loop spans 14 amino acids. V shed 5 bases and J shed 0 bases, with 9 bases lying between them. In germline, CDR1 is SGHVS, CDR2 FNYEAQ.

The V gene is TRBV7-9, the J gene TRBJ2-5, with a possible D match to TRBD1 (5 bases). The germline CDR1 and CDR2 sequences are SEHNR and FQNEAQ (reference sequence). V lost 5 bases and J lost 5, with 18 bases in between. This CDR3 has 15 residues. CDR3 nucleotide sequence: TGTGCCAGCAGCCCTACCACAGGCCCTCCTGAGACCCAGTACTTC. Encoded protein: CASSPTTGPPETQYF. Full variable domain (missing parts from reference TRBV7-9 and TRBJ2-5): DTGVSQNPRHKITKRGQNVTFRCDPISEHNRLYWYRQTLGQGPEFLTYFQNEAQLEKSRLLSDRFSAERPKGSFSTLEIQRTEQGDSAMYLCASSPTTGPPETQYFGPGTRLLVL.

V gene TRBV5-1 combines with J gene TRBJ1-4; TRBD1 is a possible D gene (6 bases). This CDR3 is 13 amino acids long. V was clipped by 4 bases and J by 8 bases, with 12 bases between them. Germline V lookup: CDR1 SGHRS, CDR2 YFSETQ. The CDR3 DNA follows: TGCGCCAGCAGCATGAATACAGGGGAAAAACTGTTTTTT. The encoded protein is CASSMNTGEKLFF.

The V and J genes are TRBV11-2 and TRBJ2-7; the match to TRBD2 covers 8 bases. V lost 5 bases, J lost 2 bases, and 8 bases stayed unmatched. This CDR3 contains 15 residues. CDR1 and CDR2 from the germline V gene are SGHAT and FQNNGV. CDR3 sequence (DNA): TGTGCCAGCAGCCCTCCGGGAGCGGGAGCCTACGAGCAGTACTTC. It encodes CASSPPGAGAYEQYF.

V usage is TRBV5-1 and J usage is TRBJ1-1, with D tentatively TRBD1 (5 bases). The CDR3 loop spans 13 amino acids. V shed 2 bases and J shed 5 bases, with 10 bases lying between them. Germline assignment: CDR1 SGHRS and CDR2 YFSETQ. CDR3 sequence reads: CASSFSGETEAFF. CDR3 DNA: TGCGCCAGCAGCTTTTCGGGGGAAACTGAAGCTTTCTTT.

The chain combines TRBV5-1 with TRBJ2-6, with unresolved D. The germline V gene encodes CDR1 SGHRS and CDR2 YFSETQ. The CDR3 has 14 residues. V shed 3 bases and J shed 1 base, with 5 bases lying between them. In DNA form, the CDR3 reads TGCGCCAGCAGCTCAGTTTCTGGGGCCAACGTCCTGACTTTC. Its protein product is CASSSVSGANVLTF.

V usage is TRBV11-2 and J usage is TRBJ2-1; D might be TRBD2 (5 bases). Looked up from germline, CDR1 is SGHAT and CDR2 is FQNNGV. V lost 0 bases, J lost 5 bases, and 11 bases lay in between. CDR3 size: 15 residues. The CDR3 spells CASSLEGSFHNEQFF. The CDR3 bases are TGTGCCAGCAGCTTAGAAGGGAGTTTCCACAATGAGCAGTTCTTC.

The chain uses TRBV6-5 and TRBJ1-2, with a tentative D call TRBD1 (5 bases). CDR1 is MNHEY, CDR2 SVGAGI, per germline. The CDR3 consists of 12 residues. Trimming stripped 5 bases from V and 14 bases from J, with 18 bases between. The CDR3 bases are TGTGCCAGCAGTCTGGAGGGATTGGGGGGAACCTTC. Translation: CASSLEGLGGTF.

This clone occurred a few times. The V gene is TRBV7-8, the J gene TRBJ2-7, with D possibly TRBD2 on 5 matching bases. The germline V gene has CDR1 SGHVS and CDR2 FQNEAQ. This CDR3 is built from 14 residues. V was trimmed by 5 bases and J by 2 bases, leaving 13 bases between them. CDR3 nucleotide sequence: TGTGCCAGCAGCCCTAAGACGGGGACCTACGAGCAGTACTTC. Translated, it gives CASSPKTGTYEQYF.

The chain has TRBV9 and TRBJ2-2; the D gene could be TRBD1 or TRBD2 (5 bases each). Trimming shortened V by 2 bases and J by 4 bases, and 27 bases separated the two germline ends. This CDR3 region has 20 residues. The V gene's germline CDR1 is SGDLS and CDR2 YYNGEE. The CDR3 DNA reads TGTGCCAGCAGCGTTATAGCCGGGACCCAGCCGTGGTGGGGCACCGGGGAGCTGTTTTTT. This encodes CASSVIAGTQPWWGTGELFF.

The V call is TRBV7-9, the J call TRBJ1-2; D unresolved. Deletions cut 2 bases from V and 7 bases from J, with 5 bases between. The CDR3 has 11 residues. Germline V CDR1 and CDR2: SEHNR, FQNEAQ (reference sequence). The CDR3 region has the DNA TGTGCCAGCAGCTTAATTGCTGGCTACACCTTC. Its translation is CASSLIAGYTF.

V usage is TRBV28 and J usage is TRBJ2-5; TRBD2 agrees at 8 bases. The CDR3 loop spans 15 amino acids. CDR1 MDHEN and CDR2 SYDVKM come from the germline V gene. The junction had 5 bases not matched to a gene; V was cut back by 4 bases and J by 1 base. The CDR3 here is CASSSSTSGQETQYF. CDR3 nucleotides: TGTGCCAGCAGTTCATCCACTAGCGGCCAAGAGACCCAGTACTTC.

The chain is built from TRBV7-9 and TRBJ2-5, with 9 positions matching TRBD2. The germline V gene has CDR1 SEHNR and CDR2 FQNEAQ (reference sequence). This CDR3 has 15 residues. The junction had 5 bases not matched to a gene; V was cut back by 5 bases and J by 1 base. The CDR3: CASSRYSGSQETQYF. The CDR3 region has the DNA TGTGCCAGCAGCCGTTATAGCGGGAGCCAAGAGACCCAGTACTTC. Based on the CDR3 plus reference TRBV7-9 and TRBJ2-5, the full variable domain is DTGVSQNPRHKITKRGQNVTFRCDPISEHNRLYWYRQTLGQGPEFLTYFQNEAQLEKSRLLSDRFSAERPKGSFSTLEIQRTEQGDSAMYLCASSRYSGSQETQYFGPGTRLLVL.

Points on this clone: Other DNA sequences in the sample encode the same CDR3. The J gene is TRBJ2-5, the V gene TRBV11-2; D not certain. The V end lost 4 bases, the J end lost 5 bases, and 5 bases lay between the germline ends. CDR1 SGHAT and CDR2 FQNNGV come from the germline V gene. This CDR3 is built from 11 residues. CDR3 nucleotides: TGTGCCAGCAGCTCTGGGGAGACCCAGTACTTC. Its protein product is CASSSGETQYF.

This clone is a singleton in its sample. CDR3 DNA sequence: TGTGCCAGCAGTTTTCTTCGCGAGCAGTACTTC. As protein: CASSFLREQYF. The chain employs TRBV28 and TRBJ2-7; D is undetermined. This CDR3 spans 11 amino acids. Germline V gene lookup returns CDR1 MDHEN and CDR2 SYDVKM. The V and J ends lost 3 bases and 6 bases respectively, with 6 bases between them.

This clone was detected a few times. The chain has TRBV15 and TRBJ1-2; D perhaps matches TRBD1 (6 bases). Trimming took off 1 base at V and 4 bases at J, with 16 bases between the two ends. In germline, CDR1 is LNHNV, CDR2 YYDKDF (reference sequence). This CDR3 is 16 amino acids long. The CDR3 sequence is CATSRASGTQTYGYTF. For the CDR3, the DNA is TGTGCCACCAGCAGAGCTAGCGGGACACAGACCTATGGCTACACCTTC.

This clone has a single count. The rearrangement uses TRBV10-3 and TRBJ2-3, with 9 nucleotides matching TRBD1. Germline loops: CDR1 ENHRY, CDR2 SYGVKD. J was trimmed by 5 bases and V by 2 bases; bases with no gene match: 8. The CDR3 is made up of 16 amino acids. The CDR3 DNA reads TGTGCCATCAGTGAGAGTATACAGGGGGCGCGAGATACGCAGTATTTT. This translates into CAISESIQGARDTQYF.

The chain uses TRBV5-1 and TRBJ2-1, with D tentatively TRBD2 (5 bases). CDR3 size: 16 residues. Germline CDR1 is SGHRS and CDR2 is YFSETQ. Trimming removed 4 bases at V and 7 bases at J, with 21 bases between. CDR3 loop: CASSADPTRESNEQFF. The DNA of the CDR3 is TGCGCCAGCAGCGCGGATCCAACTAGGGAAAGTAATGAGCAGTTCTTC. The full variable domain, with the rest looked up from reference TRBV5-1 and TRBJ2-1, is KAGVTQTPRYLIKTRGQQVTLSCSPISGHRSVSWYQQTPGQGLQFLFEYFSETQRNKGNFPGRFSGRQFSNSRSEMNVSTLELGDSALYLCASSADPTRESNEQFFGPGTRLTVL.

The chain joins TRBV10-3 to TRBJ2-1; 7 bases map to TRBD1. V trimming: 2 bases; J trimming: 15 bases; junction bases outside the gene matches: 10. Germline V CDR1 and CDR2: ENHRY, SYGVKD. CDR3 length: 13 amino acids. The CDR3 loop reads CAISEPGTDPRFF. For the CDR3, the DNA is TGTGCCATCAGTGAGCCCGGGACAGACCCCCGGTTCTTC.

Concerning this clone: Other DNA sequences in the sample encode the same CDR3. This chain links TRBV10-3 with TRBJ1-4, with D uncertain. V was cut by 4 bases and J by 4 bases, with 10 bases left in between. The germline CDR1 and CDR2 sequences are ENHRY and SYGVKD. The CDR3 covers 14 residues. The CDR3 loop is CAISGTGVNEKLFF. Here the CDR3 DNA reads TGTGCCATCAGTGGGACGGGTGTTAATGAAAAACTGTTTTTT.

The chain carries TRBV5-1 and TRBJ2-3, with 7 bases identical to TRBD2. The CDR3 has 19 amino acids. With 1 base clipped from V and 4 bases from J, the junction kept 18 bases outside the gene matches. Germline lookup yields CDR1 SGHRS and CDR2 YFSETQ. CDR3 DNA: TGCGCCAGCAGCTTGTCCCCCCTGGTGGGTAGCGGGCTTTCAGATACGCAGTATTTT. Its protein product is CASSLSPLVGSGLSDTQYF.

This chain joins TRBV5-1 and TRBJ1-2; tentative D call: TRBD1 (5 bases). CDR1 and CDR2 (germline): SGHRS, YFSETQ. Trimming took off 5 bases at V and 2 bases at J, with 19 bases between the two ends. The CDR3 is 16 residues long. CDR3 in amino acids: CASRHGYKGQNYGYTF. CDR3 bases: TGCGCCAGCAGACATGGGTATAAGGGGCAAAACTATGGCTACACCTTC.